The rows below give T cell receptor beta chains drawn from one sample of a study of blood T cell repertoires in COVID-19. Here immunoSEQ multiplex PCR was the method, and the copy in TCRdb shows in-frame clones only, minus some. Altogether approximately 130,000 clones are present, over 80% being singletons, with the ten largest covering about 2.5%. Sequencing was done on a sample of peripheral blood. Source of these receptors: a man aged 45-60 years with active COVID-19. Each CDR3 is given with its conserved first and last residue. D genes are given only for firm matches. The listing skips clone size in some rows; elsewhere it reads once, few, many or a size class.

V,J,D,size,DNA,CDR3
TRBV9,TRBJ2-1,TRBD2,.,TGTGCCAGCGGCTCGTTCGCGGGGGGCAATGAGCAGTTCTTC,CASGSFAGGNEQFF
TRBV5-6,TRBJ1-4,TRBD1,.,TGTGCCAGCAGCTTGTGGGGACAGGGGGGCACTAATGAAAAACTGTTTTTT,CASSLWGQGGTNEKLFF
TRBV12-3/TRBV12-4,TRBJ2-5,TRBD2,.,TGTGCCAGCAGACAGCGGGGGGCTGTGGACTTC,CASRQRGAVDF
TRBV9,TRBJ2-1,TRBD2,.,TGTGCCAGCAGCGTCCTGGGGGGGACCTCCTACAATGAGCAGTTCTTC,CASSVLGGTSYNEQFF
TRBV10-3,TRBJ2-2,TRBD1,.,TGTGCCATCAGGACAGGGGGCCGGGAGCTGTTTTTT,CAIRTGGRELFF
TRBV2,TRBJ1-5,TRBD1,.,TGTGCCAGCAGTGTCGGGACAGGGTTCAATCAGCCCCAGCATTTT,CASSVGTGFNQPQHF
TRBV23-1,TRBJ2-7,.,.,TGCGCCAGCGCGGAACTAGCCCGAATCTACGAGCAGTACTTC,CASAELARIYEQYF
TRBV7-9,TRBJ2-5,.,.,TGTGCCAGCAGCTTAGAAGCAGGGATTTCAGAGACCCAGTACTTC,CASSLEAGISETQYF
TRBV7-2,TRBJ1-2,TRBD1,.,TGTGCCAGCAGCCCATACGACAGGGTCACCTATGGCTACACCTTC,CASSPYDRVTYGYTF
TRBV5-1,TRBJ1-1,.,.,TGCGCCAGCAGCTTCGAACCGGACACGAACACTGAAGCTTTCTTT,CASSFEPDTNTEAFF
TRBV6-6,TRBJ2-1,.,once,TGTGCCAGCAGTTACCCTAGGGGGAGGGTTTTTGATGAGCAGTTCTTC,CASSYPRGRVFDEQFF
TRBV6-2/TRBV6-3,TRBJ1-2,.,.,TGTGCCAGCACCCCGGGGCACCCCTATGGCTACACCTTC,CASTPGHPYGYTF
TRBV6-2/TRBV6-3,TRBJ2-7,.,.,TGTGCCAGCAGTTACTCGAGGGAGAACTACGAGCAGTACTTC,CASSYSRENYEQYF
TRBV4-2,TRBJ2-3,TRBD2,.,TGTGCCAGCAGCCAAACCCCGACTAGCGGCACAGATACGCAGTATTTT,CASSQTPTSGTDTQYF
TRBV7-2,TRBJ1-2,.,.,TGTGCCAGCAGCTTAGGGGCCCGCAGAGGCTACACCTTC,CASSLGARRGYTF
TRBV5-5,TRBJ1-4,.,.,TGTGCCAGCAGCTTGGGGCAGTATAATGAAAAACTGTTTTTT,CASSLGQYNEKLFF
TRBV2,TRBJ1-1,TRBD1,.,TGTGCCAGGTTAAAGAGACAGGGTGGGGAACTCGACACTGAAGCTTTCTTT,CARLKRQGGELDTEAFF
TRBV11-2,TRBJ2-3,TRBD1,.,TGTGCCAGCAGCTCAAATACCAGGGGGTCGGATACGCAGTATTTT,CASSSNTRGSDTQYF
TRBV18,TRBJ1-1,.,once,TGTGCCAGCTCACCGGGGACTAAAGCTTTCTTT,CASSPGTKAFF
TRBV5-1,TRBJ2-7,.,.,TGCGCCAGCAGCGTGGGGCCCGGGGGCTCCTACGAGCAGTACTTC,CASSVGPGGSYEQYF
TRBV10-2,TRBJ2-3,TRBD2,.,TGCGCCAGCAGTGATTTGACTAGCTCGTCTCCCGATACGCAGTATTTT,CASSDLTSSSPDTQYF
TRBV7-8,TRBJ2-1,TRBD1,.,TGTGCCAGCAGCTTGGGACAGGGTTCCGGCAATGAGCAGTTCTTC,CASSLGQGSGNEQFF
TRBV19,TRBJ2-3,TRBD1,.,TGTGCCAGTAGTATAAAAATCGGACAGGGTAGTGCAGATACGCAGTATTTT,CASSIKIGQGSADTQYF
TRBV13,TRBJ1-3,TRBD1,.,TGTGCCAGCAGCTCGAGACAGGGGATAAGAGGAAACACCATATATTTT,CASSSRQGIRGNTIYF
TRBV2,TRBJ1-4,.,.,TGTGCCAGCAGAAGCAATGAAAAACTGTTTTTT,CASRSNEKLFF
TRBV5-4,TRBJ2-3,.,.,TGTGCCAGCAGCTTGGCCGGCGCGCGGAGGGATACGCAGTATTTT,CASSLAGARRDTQYF
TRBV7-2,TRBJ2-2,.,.,TGTGCCAGCAGCTTAAAGACAGGCACCGGGGAGCTGTTTTTT,CASSLKTGTGELFF
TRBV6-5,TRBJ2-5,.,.,TGTGCCAGCAGCGGAGCGCCGGGGGTGGAGACCCAGTACTTC,CASSGAPGVETQYF
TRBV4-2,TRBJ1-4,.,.,TGTGCCAGCAGCCAAGATCAGTCAGGAGAAAAACTGTTTTTT,CASSQDQSGEKLFF
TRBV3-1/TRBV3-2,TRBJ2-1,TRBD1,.,TGTGCCAGCAGCCAGGGATACGGGACAGGGGACAATGAGCAGTTCTTC,CASSQGYGTGDNEQFF
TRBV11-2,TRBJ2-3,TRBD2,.,TGTGCCAGCAGCTTAGTTGCTAGCGGAGATACGCAGTATTTT,CASSLVASGDTQYF
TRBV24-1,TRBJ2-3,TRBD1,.,TGTGCCACCAGTGATTCGGGACAGGGGAGGGATACGCAGTATTTT,CATSDSGQGRDTQYF
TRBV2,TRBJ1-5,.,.,TGTGCCAGCACCATACAGGGATACAATCAGCCCCAGCATTTT,CASTIQGYNQPQHF
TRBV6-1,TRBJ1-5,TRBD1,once,TGTGCCAGCAGTGAATGGGGACAGCGGGCCCAGCCCCAGCATTTT,CASSEWGQRAQPQHF
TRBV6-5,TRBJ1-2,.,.,TGTGCCAGCAGTTACGTCAGGGGCGCAACGAATGGCTACACCTTC,CASSYVRGATNGYTF
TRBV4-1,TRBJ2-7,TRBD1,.,TGCGCCAGCAGCCAGGGACAGGGGACCTCCTACGAGCAGTACTTC,CASSQGQGTSYEQYF